The 19 T cell receptor beta chains reported below all come from one sample, sequenced in a study of blood T cells in healthy people across ages. A second 7 to 11 cycle PCR used barcoded and J-beta primers. TCRdb reprocessed the 5' RACE reads with MiXCR, giving one entry per CDR3 protein. In the table there are about 680,000 distinct CDR3 sequences, around 48% of which are singletons. Source material: blood. These receptors were taken from a woman aged 60-75 years in good health.

On this clonotype itself: Sequence at one end of the junction differs from germline and may be a read error. V usage is TRBV10-3 and J usage is TRBJ1-2; possibly TRBD1 for D (5 bases). Per germline, CDR1 ENHRY and CDR2 SYGVKD. The CDR3 has 13 residues. This CDR3 is CAISRDGPYGHTF. The CDR3 nucleotides read TGTGCCATCAGCCGGGACGGCCCCTATGGCCACACCTTC.

V usage is TRBV7-9 and J usage is TRBJ2-4, with a weak D call TRBD1 (5 bases). The J call is uncertain, as TRBJ2-5 better fits the DNA end. CDR1 and CDR2 from the germline V gene are SEHNR and FQNEAQ (reference sequence). The CDR3 length is 13 residues. The CDR3 nucleotides are TGTGCCAGCGAACGGACACCCCAAGAGACCCAGTACTTC. Its translation: CASERTPQETQYF.

The chain uses TRBV3-1 and TRBJ1-2, with TRBD1 identical over 7 bases. The V and J ends lost 3 bases and 4 bases, in that order; junction bases with no gene match: 5. There are 14 residues in the CDR3. Germline V gene data show CDR1 as LGHDT and CDR2 as YNNKEL (reference sequence). CDR3 loop: CASSQEGQSYGYTF. Here the CDR3 DNA reads TGTGCCAGCAGCCAGGAGGGACAGAGCTATGGCTACACCTTC.

The chain is built from TRBV6-6 and TRBJ1-2; D gene ambiguous. The CDR3 length is 15 residues. Deletions cut 4 bases from V and 2 bases from J, with 14 bases between. Looked up from germline, CDR1 is MNHNY and CDR2 is SVGAGI (reference sequence). CDR3 in DNA: TGTGCCAGCAGTTTGACCAGCCACCCGAACTATGGCTACACCTTC. This translates into CASSLTSHPNYGYTF.

This sequence joins TRBV14 and TRBJ2-4; D gene uncertain. The end of the DNA fits TRBJ2-5 better, so the J call may be wrong. Germline V gene sequence: CDR1 SGHDN, CDR2 FVKESK. The length of the CDR3 is 15 residues. The CDR3 nucleotides read TGTGCCAGCAGCCAAGATAGGTCTAGAGAAGAGACCCAGTACTTC. This translates into CASSQDRSREETQYF.

The rearrangement links TRBV15 to TRBJ2-3; TRBD2 agrees at 9 bases. The ends lost 5 bases at V and 6 bases at J; junction bases unmatched: 3. The germline V gene has CDR1 LNHNV and CDR2 YYDKDF (reference sequence). The CDR3 is made up of 13 amino acids. CDR3 sequence reads: CATSGGRGDTQYF. As DNA, the CDR3 is TGTGCCACCAGCGGCGGGAGGGGTGATACGCAGTATTTT.

V gene TRBV28 combines with J gene TRBJ2-1; D perhaps matches TRBD2 (5 bases). Per the germline V gene, CDR1 is MDHEN and CDR2 is SYDVKM. The CDR3 runs 13 residues. V shed 2 bases and J shed 12 bases, with 14 bases lying between them. The CDR3, as DNA: TGTGCCAGCAGTTTAACGGGGAGAGATGGGCAGTTCTTC. Protein: CASSLTGRDGQFF.

This clonotype was counted a few times. This may be a read error: a much more frequent sequence differs by one nucleotide. V usage is TRBV20-1 and J usage is TRBJ2-5, with D possibly TRBD2 on 6 matching bases. CDR1 and CDR2 (germline): DFQATT, SNEGSKA (reference sequence). V lost 1 base, J lost 5 bases, and 14 bases lay in between. This CDR3 has 14 residues. The CDR3 DNA reads TGCAGTGCTAGAGTGTGCGGGGTTCGGGAGACCCAGTACTTC. Its protein is CSARVCGVRETQYF.

The genes are TRBV28 and TRBJ1-1; 9 bases map to TRBD1. This CDR3 has 15 amino acids. The J segment lost 6 bases and the V segment lost 9 bases, leaving 14 bases of the junction unmatched. CDR1 is MDHEN, CDR2 SYDVKM, per germline. The CDR3 DNA sequence: TGTGCCAGTGCCACAGGGGGCGCGGTTCTCTCTGAAGCTTTCTTT. Protein: CASATGGAVLSEAFF.

A few counts support this clonotype. This sequence joins TRBV7-2 and TRBJ2-7, with a tentative D call TRBD2 (6 bases). The germline V gene encodes CDR1 SGHTA and CDR2 FQGNSA. CDR3 size: 13 residues. V dropped 5 bases and J dropped 4 bases, with 12 bases sitting between them. CDR3 residues: CASSVLAGYEQYF. Written as DNA, the CDR3 is TGTGCCAGCAGCGTACTAGCAGGTTACGAGCAGTACTTC.

This clonotype was counted only a few times. V usage is TRBV20-1 and J usage is TRBJ2-3; 8 bases are shared with TRBD2. Trimming at V came to 7 bases and at J to 7 bases, leaving 13 bases not matched to a gene. This CDR3 region has 14 residues. CDR1 is DFQATT, CDR2 SNEGSKA, per germline (reference sequence). Here the CDR3 reads CSVMQRGRTNTQYF. DNA of the CDR3: TGCAGTGTAATGCAGCGGGGGAGAACAAATACGCAGTATTTT.

This rearrangement joins TRBV29-1 to TRBJ1-1, with D perhaps matching TRBD1 (6 bases). This CDR3 is 16 amino acids long. Germline CDR1 is SQVTM and CDR2 is ANQGSEA. Trimming cost V 0 bases and J 7 bases, with 21 bases left between them. The chain's CDR3 is CSVEEGGLGQGDEAFF. In DNA form, the CDR3 reads TGCAGCGTTGAAGAAGGGGGGTTGGGTCAGGGAGATGAAGCTTTCTTT.

The chain carries TRBV9 and TRBJ2-1; D may correspond to TRBD1 or TRBD2 (5 bases each). CDR1 and CDR2 (germline): SGDLS, YYNGEE. The V end lost 0 bases, the J end lost 5 bases, and 12 bases lay between the germline ends. The CDR3 runs 15 residues. This CDR3 is CASSVEGRGDNEQFF. Here the CDR3 DNA reads TGTGCCAGCAGCGTAGAGGGGAGAGGGGACAATGAGCAGTTCTTC. The entire variable domain, with the rest obtained from reference TRBV9 and TRBJ2-1, is as follows: DSGVTQTPKHLITATGQRVTLRCSPRSGDLSVYWYQQSLDQGLQFLIQYYNGEERAKGNILERFSAQQFPDLHSELNLSSLELGDSALYFCASSVEGRGDNEQFFGPGTRLTVL.

This clonotype was counted only a few times. The genes are TRBV4-1 and TRBJ2-1; no reliable D call. Germline V gene sequence: CDR1 MGHRA, CDR2 YSYEKL. The CDR3 has 15 amino acids. Between the trimmed V and J ends, which lost 0 bases and 4 bases, there was a span of 10 bases. CDR3 loop: CASSQEIGLYNEQFF. For the CDR3, the DNA is TGCGCCAGCAGCCAAGAAATTGGGCTATACAATGAGCAGTTCTTC.

With respect to this clonotype: One junction end does not reproduce the germline sequence, and a read error may be involved. The chain links TRBV7-2 to TRBJ2-1, with D maybe TRBD1 (6 bases). This CDR3 is built from 16 residues. Germline CDR1 reads SGHTA; CDR2 reads FQGNSA. The CDR3 protein is CASSLGGFSSYNGQFF. The CDR3 nucleotides are TGCGCCAGCAGCTTAGGGGGATTCAGCTCCTACAATGGGCAGTTCTTC.

This rearrangement joins TRBV24-1 to TRBJ2-1, with 7 bases matching TRBD2. V lost 2 bases, J lost 9 bases, and 9 bases stayed unmatched. This CDR3 is built from 15 residues. Per germline, CDR1 KGHDR and CDR2 SFDVKD. CDR3 loop: CATSDWGGEEGEQFF. The CDR3 nucleotides are TGTGCCACCAGTGATTGGGGAGGGGAGGAGGGTGAGCAGTTCTTC.

This sequence joins TRBV29-1 and TRBJ2-1; tentatively, D is TRBD1 (6 bases). This CDR3 has 12 residues. CDR1 SQVTM and CDR2 ANQGSEA come from the germline V gene. The germline V and J ends were trimmed by 4 bases and 5 bases, with 9 bases remaining between them. CDR3 amino acids: CSVVRGNNEQFF. The CDR3 DNA follows: TGCAGCGTTGTAAGGGGGAACAATGAGCAGTTCTTC.

The rearrangement links TRBV7-9 to TRBJ1-1; D unresolved. CDR3 length: 11 residues. Trimming pared 1 base from V and 7 bases from J, leaving 4 bases between. Germline V gives CDR1 SEHNR, CDR2 FQNEAQ (reference sequence). The CDR3 nucleotides read TGTGCCAGCAGCTTAGGTTTTGAAGCTTTCTTT. As protein: CASSLGFEAFF.

This clonotype was counted a few times. The V gene is TRBV4-2, the J gene TRBJ2-5; 8 positions agree with TRBD2. CDR1 is LGHNA and CDR2 is YNFKEQ in the germline V gene. Trimming took 4 bases from V and 5 from J; bases not matched to a gene: 6. The CDR3 loop spans 14 amino acids. The CDR3 sequence is CASSPKRESETQYF. In nucleotides, the CDR3 is TGTGCCAGCAGCCCAAAGCGGGAGTCGGAGACCCAGTACTTC.